This T cell receptor (beta chain) was found in a study of T cells in Graves' hyperthyroidism and ophthalmopathy (dated by TCRdb to 2018 to 2020). Context from the whole study: Peripheral blood was sampled at the time of initial diagnosis, prior to any treatment. Prospective prediction of ophthalmopathy was tested in an independent validation cohort of fewer than 20 hyperthyroidism patients and around 16 patients who later progressed to ophthalmopathy. For training and testing, the 100 or so patients in the discovery cohort were randomly divided in a 7:3 ratio. In addition, the study compared T-cell repertoires in thyroid tissue and in blood from roughly six Graves' hyperthyroidism patients. TCR V-J signatures able to tell the groups apart were searched for in a discovery cohort of 95 to 100 patients, of whom more than 40 had Graves' ophthalmopathy and 57 had stable Graves' hyperthyroidism. The paper describes TCR Vbeta CDR3 sequencing of roughly 130 peripheral blood samples, made up of roughly 45 ophthalmopathy patients, 70 to 75 hyperthyroidism patients and roughly 17 progressor patients. After sampling, hyperthyroidism patients received methimazole starting at 30 mg daily, and ophthalmopathy patients received high-dose intravenous methylprednisolone.

At the junction V is shortened by 1 base and J by 5 bases, with 10 bases in between. CDR1 and CDR2 were assigned from the germline V gene as SGHRS and YFSETQ. There are 14 amino acids in the CDR3, from cysteine to phenylalanine inclusive. Only the CDR3 DNA is retained, 42 bases long and in frame from the first base. The full study reports these points: During validation, the model predicted progression to ophthalmopathy a median of roughly six months ahead of onset, with roughly 65% sensitivity and 72.22% specificity. Sample size was not statistically predetermined, and blinding of investigators to group allocation was not performed. Most expanded thyroid clonotypes (frequency above 0.001) were also detected in blood, suggesting blood repertoires may reflect thyroid immune responses. Ophthalmopathy was separated from stable hyperthyroidism by a 13 V-J signature model, with around 90% sensitivity and 81% to 82% specificity obtained in cross-validation and 80%/75% obtained in testing.

TCR beta CDR3 regions were amplified from RNA transcripts. The TCR CDR3 was subjected to a first round of RT-PCR using the HTBI primer set and the Qiagen OneStep RT-PCR kit. Libraries were constructed in a second round of multiplex PCR, after which size selection and purification were carried out. Paired-end sequencing of the libraries was performed with 100 bp reads on an Illumina HiSeq2000. As for the authors' bioinformatics: Raw data were processed with SOAPnuke, discarding reads with adapters, uncalled bases, mean Phred below 15, or no exact constant-primer or identifier match. COPE v1.2.5 was used to merge high-quality paired reads, and clonotypes were defined as unique nucleotide sequences. MiTCR v1.1 was used to align the clonotypes against IMGT TRBV, TRBD and TRBJ reference segments. Analysis was restricted to V-J combinations with a frequency above 0.0001, which covered 99.2% of repertoires. The TCS score was defined as the ratio of F50 (clonal expansion) to E x V (chaos), calculated using BLOSUM62-based TCRdist between CDR3 peptides within each V-J. Welch's t-statistics and random forest reduced 450 to 600 V-J features to 13, which were used in a naive Bayes classifier (R e1071). Thyroid-blood repertoire similarity was quantified with the Morisita-Horn index. TCRdb took the public reads, trimmed them with fastp at Q25, ran MiXCR for clone calling and kept in-frame beta chains. Merged by CDR3 protein, the rows form single entries marked with the most common genes and DNA. These V and J calls derive from TCRdb rather than the authors' analysis. In all, the sample holds fewer than 40,000 distinct CDR3 sequences, and under 65% of those were seen once. The ten largest account for 25% of the sample.

In this sample, this clonotype turned up many times. Its specific antigen is unknown. No base-level quality is on record; no much larger clone is a single base apart. Ophthalmopathy patients had moderately to severely active disease, with a Clinical Activity Score of 3 or more, a NOSPECS grade of 4 or more, and a disease duration of less than 3 months. Patients with uncontrolled infections, other autoimmune diseases, pregnancy or lactation were excluded. Clinical symptoms, serum thyroxine and TRAb, thyroid ultrasound, and orbital computed tomography formed the basis for the diagnoses. PBMCs were separated from 10 ml of fresh peripheral blood using Ficoll-Paque density gradient centrifugation. Total RNA was extracted with Trizol reagent, and quality was checked on an Agilent 2100 Bioanalyzer.

Here the chain combines TRBV5-1 and TRBJ2-1; D gene: possibly TRBD1, on 5 matching bases. This receptor was identified in a woman aged 40 to 50 with Graves' ophthalmopathy. The sample was blood. The sequence in DNA is TGCGCCAGCAGCTTGAGCCAGGGCGACAATGAGCAGTTCTTC. It translates to CASSLSQGDNEQFF.